The 27 T cell receptor beta chains below all came from one sample that was sequenced in a study of blood T cell repertoires in COVID-19. Assay: immunoSEQ multiplex PCR; the TCRdb copy retains only in-frame clones and omits some. The table shows roughly 190,000 clones, with about 85% occurring only once. Specimen: peripheral blood. The receptors come from a human donor in a cohort sampled during active COVID-19.

The chain joins TRBV7-2 to TRBJ1-3; tentative D call: TRBD1 (5 bases). This CDR3 has 14 residues. Germline V CDR1 and CDR2: SGHTA, FQGNSA. The V gene lost 4 bases and the J gene lost 3 bases, with 10 bases spanning the gap. This CDR3 reads CASSSQGFGNTIYF. The DNA for the CDR3 is TGTGCCAGCAGCTCCCAGGGTTTTGGAAACACCATATATTTT.

This sequence joins TRBV5-1 and TRBJ1-3, with D hard to call. Trimming took off 4 bases at V and 1 base at J, with 12 bases between the two ends. The germline gives CDR1 SGHRS, CDR2 YFSETQ. The CDR3 is made up of 15 amino acids. The CDR3 DNA sequence: TGCGCCAGCAGCCTTCGTCCCGGGTCTGGAAACACCATATATTTT. Translation: CASSLRPGSGNTIYF.

This clone showed up just once. The chain links TRBV19 to TRBJ1-4, with 7 nucleotides matching TRBD1. CDR1 and CDR2 (germline): LNHDA, SQIVND (reference sequence). The CDR3 sequence is 13 residues long. V lost 11 bases to trimming and J lost 5 bases; unmatched junction nucleotides: 8. The CDR3: CASRTGTNEKLFF. As DNA, the CDR3 is TGTGCCTCTAGGACAGGAACGAATGAAAAACTGTTTTTT.

This chain links TRBV7-2 with TRBJ2-7, with 8 bases matching TRBD1. Germline-derived CDR1 and CDR2 are SGHTA and FQGNSA. After removal of 1 base from V and 3 bases from J, the junction contained 8 bases not matched to a gene. This CDR3 region has 16 residues. The CDR3 sequence is CASSLGQGLIIYEQYF. In DNA form, the CDR3 reads TGTGCCAGCAGCTTAGGACAGGGGTTGATAATCTACGAGCAGTACTTC.

The rearrangement uses TRBV28 and TRBJ2-5; TRBD1 aligns across 7 bases. The length of the CDR3 is 13 residues. The trim removed 6 bases at V and 4 bases at J, leaving 5 bases unmatched. The V gene's germline CDR1 is MDHEN and CDR2 SYDVKM. As DNA, the CDR3 is TGTGCCAGCAGAGCTCAGGGGGTAGAGACCCAGTACTTC. Its translation: CASRAQGVETQYF. The full variable domain, its missing parts supplied by reference TRBV28 and TRBJ2-5, is DVKVTQSSRYLVKRTGEKVFLECVQDMDHENMFWYRQDPGLGLRLIYFSYDVKMKEKGDIPEGYSVSREKKERFSLILESASTNQTSMYLCASRAQGVETQYFGPGTRLLVL.

This clone was counted once. The chain couples TRBV29-1 to TRBJ2-5; TRBD2 aligns across 14 bases. J gave up 4 bases and V 4 bases, and 5 bases lay outside the gene matches. CDR3 length: 15 residues. Germline loops: CDR1 SQVTM, CDR2 ANQGSEA. The chain's CDR3 is CSVAGTSGGAETQYF. DNA for the CDR3: TGCAGCGTTGCGGGGACTAGCGGGGGAGCAGAGACCCAGTACTTC. The full variable domain, in which reference TRBV29-1 and TRBJ2-5 provide the parts outside the CDR3, is SAVISQKPSRDICQRGTSLTIQCQVDSQVTMMFWYRQQPGQSLTLIATANQGSEATYESGFVIDKFPISRPNLTFSTLTVSNMSPEDSSIYLCSVAGTSGGAETQYFGPGTRLLVL.

The genes are TRBV2 and TRBJ1-5; 8 nucleotides line up with TRBD1. Looked up from germline, CDR1 is SNHLY and CDR2 is FYNNEI. The CDR3 has 13 residues. Trimming removed 8 bases from V and 6 bases from J; junction bases left unmatched: 6. CDR3 sequence (DNA): TGTGCCAGCGGTGGACAGGGAGGTCAGCCCCAGCATTTT. This codes for CASGGQGGQPQHF. The full variable domain, its missing parts supplied by reference TRBV2 and TRBJ1-5, is EPEVTQTPSHQVTQMGQEVILRCVPISNHLYFYWYRQILGQKVEFLVSFYNNEISEKSEIFDDQFSVERPDGSNFTLKIRSTKLEDSAMYFCASGGQGGQPQHFGDGTRLSIL.

The V gene is TRBV10-2, the J gene TRBJ2-3; TRBD2 is a possible D gene (6 bases). V lost 7 bases and J 5 bases, leaving 13 bases between the germline ends. This CDR3 comprises 13 residues. CDR1 WSHSY and CDR2 SAAADI come from the germline V gene. The CDR3 loop is CASNRVAVDTQYF. CDR3 coding DNA: TGCGCCAGCAATCGGGTAGCGGTAGATACGCAGTATTTT.

This clone was seen once. The chain combines TRBV27 with TRBJ1-5; D might be TRBD1 (5 bases). The germline V gene has CDR1 MNHEY and CDR2 SMNVEV (reference sequence). This CDR3 region has 13 residues. With 3 bases removed from V and 7 bases from J, the gap between germline ends came to 10 bases. CDR3: CASSFGGEQPQHF. CDR3 sequence (DNA): TGTGCCAGCAGTTTCGGGGGGGAACAGCCCCAGCATTTT.

This clone occurred once. V gene TRBV4-1 combines with J gene TRBJ2-3, with unresolved D. Germline CDR1 reads MGHRA; CDR2 reads YSYEKL. CDR3 length: 15 residues. V was pared by 4 bases and J by 1 base, with 12 bases between. The chain's CDR3 is CASSRNREGTDTQYF. The DNA of the CDR3 is TGCGCCAGCAGCCGGAATAGAGAGGGCACAGATACGCAGTATTTT.

The chain employs TRBV14 and TRBJ2-7; D gene uncertain. Trimming cost V 1 base and J 4 bases, with 5 bases left between them. In germline, CDR1 is SGHDN, CDR2 FVKESK. CDR3 length: 12 amino acids. The CDR3 DNA reads as TGTGCCAGCAGCCAAGTGACTTACGAGCAGTACTTC. This encodes CASSQVTYEQYF.

About this clone itself: The same CDR3 is also encoded by other DNA sequences in this sample. The rearrangement joins TRBV19 to TRBJ2-6, with TRBD1 as a possible D gene (6 bases). CDR3 length equals 14 residues. V was shortened by 5 bases and J by 2 bases, with 7 bases between the two germline ends. The germline CDR1 and CDR2 sequences are LNHDA and SQIVND (reference sequence). DNA of the CDR3: TGTGCCAGTAGTCCAGGGGCTGGGGCCAACGTCCTGACTTTC. Translated, it gives CASSPGAGANVLTF.

The rearrangement joins TRBV7-2 to TRBJ1-3; 9 nucleotides match TRBD1. Germline CDR1 and CDR2: SGHTA and FQGNSA. With V trimmed by 5 bases and J by 3 bases, 8 bases remained unmatched. CDR3 length: 16 residues. CDR3 amino acids: CASSPNRGQVGNTIYF. The CDR3 DNA reads TGTGCCAGCAGCCCCAACAGGGGGCAGGTTGGAAACACCATATATTTT.

The sample holds one count of this clone. The chain links TRBV5-4 to TRBJ2-3; 7 bases match TRBD2. The CDR3 length is 15 residues. The V gene end was trimmed by 5 bases and the J gene end by 3 bases; junction bases not matched to a gene: 9. Germline V CDR1 and CDR2: SGHNT, YYREEE (reference sequence). The CDR3 nucleotides are TGTGCCAGCAGGAAGGCGGGAGTAGGAACAGATACGCAGTATTTT. This sequence encodes CASRKAGVGTDTQYF.

This clone has just one count. The rearrangement uses TRBV18 and TRBJ1-4; possibly TRBD1 for D (6 bases). Trimming stripped 1 base from V and 4 bases from J, with 16 bases between. The CDR3 extends over 17 amino acids. Germline V gene data show CDR1 as KGHSH and CDR2 as LQKENI. Here the CDR3 DNA reads TGTGCCAGCTCACCACGTAGTTTTGGACAGAATAATGAAAAACTGTTTTTT. It is translated as CASSPRSFGQNNEKLFF.

V gene TRBV19 combines with J gene TRBJ1-3; D is uncertain. V shed 3 bases and J shed 0 bases, with 6 bases lying between them. Germline assignment: CDR1 LNHDA and CDR2 SQIVND (reference sequence). This CDR3 spans 14 amino acids. CDR3 nucleotides: TGTGCCAGTAGTATGGACTTCTCTGGAAACACCATATATTTT. Translating it yields CASSMDFSGNTIYF.

Comments on this clone: Other DNA sequences in this sample translate to the same CDR3. The chain uses TRBV3-1 (or the pseudogene TRBV3-2) and TRBJ1-3; D perhaps matches TRBD1 (5 bases). This CDR3 contains 16 residues. Between the trimmed V and J ends, which lost 1 base and 2 bases, there was a span of 12 bases. Looked up from germline, CDR1 is LGHDT and CDR2 is YNNKEL (reference sequence). The CDR3 region is CASSQGWQGTGNTIYF. The CDR3 DNA reads TGTGCCAGCAGCCAAGGATGGCAGGGTACTGGAAACACCATATATTTT.

The chain employs TRBV6-5 and TRBJ1-2; no firm D call. V gave up 4 bases and J gave up 8 bases, with 20 bases separating them. Germline V lookup: CDR1 MNHEY, CDR2 SVGAGI. This CDR3 region has 15 residues. The CDR3 nucleotides are TGTGCCAGCAGTTCCCAGTTGGGAATTAGCGGCGGCTACACCTTC. As protein: CASSSQLGISGGYTF.

The V call is TRBV5-1, the J call TRBJ2-5, with 8 bases aligning to TRBD1. V trimming: 3 bases; J trimming: 2 bases; junction bases outside the gene matches: 3. CDR1 is SGHRS, CDR2 YFSETQ, per germline. The CDR3 is 14 residues long. The CDR3 nucleotides are TGCGCCAGCAGCTCCACAGGGGGACAAGAGACCCAGTACTTC. It codes for CASSSTGGQETQYF.

The V gene is TRBV5-6, the J gene TRBJ2-7, with D maybe TRBD1 (6 bases). The CDR3 covers 13 residues. Germline assignment: CDR1 SGHDT and CDR2 YYEEEE. The germline V and J ends were trimmed by 2 bases and 7 bases, with 13 bases remaining between them. The CDR3 DNA follows: TGTGCCAGCAGCTTTCCAGGGGTAGGGGAGCAGTACGTC. It encodes CASSFPGVGEQYV.

The chain is built from TRBV7-6 and TRBJ1-3; 10 nucleotides line up with TRBD1. Trimming at V came to 1 base and at J to 2 bases, leaving 5 bases not matched to a gene. Germline CDR1 is SGHVS and CDR2 is FNYEAQ. This CDR3 is built from 17 residues. CDR3: CASSLGGTGVAGNTIYF. The CDR3 DNA is TGTGCCAGCAGCTTAGGCGGGACAGGGGTAGCTGGAAACACCATATATTTT.

The chain joins TRBV21-1 to TRBJ1-5. TRBV21-1 is marked as a pseudogene. The CDR3 extends over 14 amino acids. CDR3 loop: CASSKLTDNQPQHF. DNA for the CDR3: TGTGCCAGCAGCAAATTGACTGACAATCAGCCCCAGCATTTT.

The chain uses TRBV4-1 and TRBJ1-5; 7 bases match TRBD1. The V gene's germline CDR1 is MGHRA and CDR2 YSYEKL. Trimming took 0 bases from V and 5 from J; bases not matched to a gene: 7. This CDR3 is 16 amino acids long. This CDR3 is CASSQDPQGWYQPQHF. Written as DNA, the CDR3 is TGCGCCAGCAGCCAAGATCCACAGGGGTGGTATCAGCCCCAGCATTTT.

The chain uses TRBV29-1 and TRBJ2-4; 9 positions match TRBD2. Germline V gives CDR1 SQVTM, CDR2 ANQGSEA. V was pared by 4 bases and J by 9 bases, with 19 bases of the junction left unmatched. The CDR3 is 17 residues long. The CDR3 sequence: CSVANPGGGRALSIQYF. DNA for the CDR3: TGCAGCGTTGCTAACCCGGGAGGCGGGAGGGCTTTAAGCATTCAGTACTTC.

The V and J genes are TRBV28 and TRBJ2-7; 11 nucleotides agree with TRBD2. The CDR3 spans 15 residues. Per the germline V gene, CDR1 is MDHEN and CDR2 is SYDVKM. Germline trimming cut 3 bases from V and 3 bases from J; bases unmatched to any gene: 4. Here the CDR3 reads CASSLGTSGLYEQYF. The CDR3 nucleotides read TGTGCCAGCAGTTTGGGGACTAGCGGACTCTACGAGCAGTACTTC.

This chain links TRBV6-5 with TRBJ2-1; 7 bases align to TRBD1. The J segment lost 4 bases and the V segment lost 6 bases, leaving 3 bases of the junction unmatched. CDR3 length equals 13 residues. CDR1 is MNHEY and CDR2 is SVGAGI in the germline V gene. CDR3 bases: TGTGCCAGCAGCGTGGGACAGTACAATGAGCAGTTCTTC. Encoded protein: CASSVGQYNEQFF.

V usage is TRBV10-3 and J usage is TRBJ1-2; TRBD1 matches 8 bases. J lost 4 bases, V lost 4 bases, and 8 bases had no gene match. CDR1 ENHRY and CDR2 SYGVKD come from the germline V gene. CDR3 length: 15 residues. DNA for the CDR3: TGTGCCATCAGTGGGGGACAGGTTCTGTCCTATGGCTACACCTTC. Translating it yields CAISGGQVLSYGYTF.